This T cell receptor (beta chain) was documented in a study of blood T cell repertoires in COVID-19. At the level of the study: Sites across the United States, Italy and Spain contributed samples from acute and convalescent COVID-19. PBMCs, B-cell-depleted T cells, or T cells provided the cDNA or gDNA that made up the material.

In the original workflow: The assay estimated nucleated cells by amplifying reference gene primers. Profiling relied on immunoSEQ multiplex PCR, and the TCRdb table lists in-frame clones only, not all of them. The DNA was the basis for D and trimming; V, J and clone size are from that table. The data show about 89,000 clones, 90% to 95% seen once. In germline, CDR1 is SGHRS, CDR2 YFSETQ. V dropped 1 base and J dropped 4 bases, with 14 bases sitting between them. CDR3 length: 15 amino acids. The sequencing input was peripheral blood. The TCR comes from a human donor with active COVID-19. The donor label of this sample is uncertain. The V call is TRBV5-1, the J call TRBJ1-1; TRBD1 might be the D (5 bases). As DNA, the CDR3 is TGCGCCAGCAGCTTGTCTTGGGGCCAGACCACTGAAGCTTTCTTT. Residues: CASSLSWGQTTEAFF.